Listed below are T cell receptor beta chains from one sample, sequenced in a study of a mutant IDH1 vaccine in newly diagnosed glioma. Data came from immunoSEQ multiplex PCR; TCRdb stores just in-frame clones and leaves some out. The table shows 85,000 to 100,000 clones, with about four fifths occurring only once. This material consisted of PBMCs, taken from a glioma patient treated with radiotherapy, temozolomide or both. All receptors derive from a man aged 40-50 years with glioma. CDR3s include the opening cysteine and the closing phenylalanine or tryptophan. Each record gives: V gene, J gene, D gene, CDR3 length, clone size, CDR3 DNA, CDR3 protein. The D gene is left open where the match is weak. The listing skips clone size in some rows; elsewhere it reads once, few, many or a size class.

v_gene: TRBV20-1; j_gene: TRBJ1-2; d_gene: NA; len: 11; abundance: NA; CDR3nt: TGCACCTACCACCGTGGCTATGGCTACACCTTC; CDR3aa: CTYHRGYGYTF
v_gene: TRBV30; j_gene: TRBJ1-2; d_gene: NA; len: 14; abundance: NA; CDR3nt: TGTGCCTGGAGTGTGGTTACTGGGCCCTATGGCTACACCTTC; CDR3aa: CAWSVVTGPYGYTF
v_gene: TRBV4-2; j_gene: TRBJ2-5; d_gene: TRBD2; len: 18; abundance: NA; CDR3nt: TGTGCCAGCAGCCAAGATCCGGCTAGCGGGCTCCGGGGGGAGACCCAGTACTTC; CDR3aa: CASSQDPASGLRGETQYF
v_gene: TRBV10-3; j_gene: TRBJ1-5; d_gene: NA; len: 13; abundance: NA; CDR3nt: TGTGCCATCAGTGAGTCGGTAAATCAGCCCCAGCATTTT; CDR3aa: CAISESVNQPQHF
v_gene: TRBV13; j_gene: TRBJ2-3; d_gene: NA; len: 15; abundance: NA; CDR3nt: TGTGCCAGCAGCTCTCGGAGTCAGAACACAGATACGCAGTATTTT; CDR3aa: CASSSRSQNTDTQYF
v_gene: TRBV5-1; j_gene: TRBJ1-2; d_gene: NA; len: 13; abundance: NA; CDR3nt: TGCGCCAGCAGCAGGCTAGAGGGCTATGGCTACACCTTC; CDR3aa: CASSRLEGYGYTF
v_gene: TRBV4-1; j_gene: TRBJ1-4; d_gene: TRBD1; len: 21; abundance: NA; CDR3nt: TGCGCCAGCAGCCAAGATCCGAGGGGGACAGGGGGCCCCGCAACTAATGAAAAACTGTTTTTT; CDR3aa: CASSQDPRGTGGPATNEKLFF
v_gene: TRBV10-3; j_gene: TRBJ2-7; d_gene: TRBD2; len: 14; abundance: NA; CDR3nt: TGTGCCATCAGTGGAGTAGCGGGCCTCTACGAGCAGTACTTC; CDR3aa: CAISGVAGLYEQYF
v_gene: TRBV7-8; j_gene: TRBJ1-2; d_gene: TRBD1; len: 17; abundance: NA; CDR3nt: TGTGCCAGCAGCTTAGTTGGATCCGGGACAGCTTACTATGGCTACACCTTC; CDR3aa: CASSLVGSGTAYYGYTF
v_gene: TRBV28; j_gene: TRBJ1-2; d_gene: TRBD1; len: 15; abundance: NA; CDR3nt: TGTGCCAGCAGGCTGGACAGGGGCCTAAGCTATGGCTACACCTTC; CDR3aa: CASRLDRGLSYGYTF
v_gene: TRBV4-3; j_gene: TRBJ1-1; d_gene: NA; len: 14; abundance: NA; CDR3nt: TGCGCCAGCAGCCAAGATCTGAGGCAGACTGAAGCTTTCTTT; CDR3aa: CASSQDLRQTEAFF
v_gene: TRBV19; j_gene: TRBJ1-2; d_gene: NA; len: 18; abundance: NA; CDR3nt: TGTGCCAGTAGTATAGGAGGAGGGGCCGCGGAACCTAACTATGGCTACACCTTC; CDR3aa: CASSIGGGAAEPNYGYTF
v_gene: TRBV7-8; j_gene: TRBJ2-4; d_gene: TRBD2; len: 18; abundance: NA; CDR3nt: TGTGCCAGCAGCTTAGCAGGAGGACTAGCGGGAGGTACAAACATTCAGTACTTC; CDR3aa: CASSLAGGLAGGTNIQYF
v_gene: TRBV11-2; j_gene: TRBJ1-2; d_gene: NA; len: 15; abundance: NA; CDR3nt: TGTGCCAGCAGCTTATTGGGTGTACCTAACTATGGCTACACCTTC; CDR3aa: CASSLLGVPNYGYTF
v_gene: TRBV5-1; j_gene: TRBJ2-7; d_gene: NA; len: 14; abundance: once; CDR3nt: TGCGCCAGCAGCCCGGAACCTTCAGGGTACGAGCAGTACTTC; CDR3aa: CASSPEPSGYEQYF
v_gene: TRBV28; j_gene: TRBJ1-3; d_gene: NA; len: 14; abundance: NA; CDR3nt: TGTGCCAGCAGTTTATACCCTCTTGGAAACACCATATATTTT; CDR3aa: CASSLYPLGNTIYF
v_gene: TRBV9; j_gene: TRBJ1-6; d_gene: NA; len: 14; abundance: NA; CDR3nt: TGTGCCAGCGATACCGGGACGGAAAATTCACCCCTCCACTTT; CDR3aa: CASDTGTENSPLHF
v_gene: TRBV5-8; j_gene: TRBJ1-1; d_gene: NA; len: 13; abundance: NA; CDR3nt: TGTGCCAGCAGCTTGTATTCCAGGACTGAAGCTTTCTTT; CDR3aa: CASSLYSRTEAFF
v_gene: TRBV28; j_gene: TRBJ2-5; d_gene: NA; len: 16; abundance: once; CDR3nt: TGTGCCAGCATGGGCGGGTACACCCAAGAACAAGAGACCCAGTACTTC; CDR3aa: CASMGGYTQEQETQYF
v_gene: TRBV19; j_gene: TRBJ1-2; d_gene: TRBD1; len: 15; abundance: NA; CDR3nt: TGTGCCAGTAGTAGCCGGGACAGGAATAACTATGGCTACACCTTC; CDR3aa: CASSSRDRNNYGYTF
v_gene: TRBV7-2; j_gene: TRBJ1-1; d_gene: NA; len: 14; abundance: once; CDR3nt: TGTGCCAGCAGCCGGGGGCCTGAGAACACTGAAGCTTTCTTT; CDR3aa: CASSRGPENTEAFF
v_gene: TRBV28; j_gene: TRBJ2-2; d_gene: NA; len: 15; abundance: NA; CDR3nt: TGTGCCAGCAGTTTATCAGGGAGCGACACCGGGGAGCTGTTTTTT; CDR3aa: CASSLSGSDTGELFF
v_gene: TRBV7-3; j_gene: TRBJ2-3; d_gene: NA; len: 12; abundance: NA; CDR3nt: TGTGCCAGCAGTTCTAGCACAGATACGCAGTATTTT; CDR3aa: CASSSSTDTQYF
v_gene: TRBV6-5; j_gene: TRBJ1-1; d_gene: NA; len: 14; abundance: few; CDR3nt: TGTGCCAGCAGTCTCACAGGACGGAATATTGAAGCTTTCTTT; CDR3aa: CASSLTGRNIEAFF
v_gene: TRBV28; j_gene: TRBJ2-7; d_gene: TRBD1; len: 13; abundance: NA; CDR3nt: TGTGCCAGCGACAGGACAGGGACCTACGAGCAGTACTTC; CDR3aa: CASDRTGTYEQYF
v_gene: TRBV10-2; j_gene: TRBJ1-2; d_gene: NA; len: 15; abundance: NA; CDR3nt: TGCGCCAGCAGTGAGTCAGCAGGGTTAATCCGTGGCTACACCTTC; CDR3aa: CASSESAGLIRGYTF
v_gene: TRBV10-3; j_gene: TRBJ1-2; d_gene: TRBD1; len: 15; abundance: NA; CDR3nt: TGTGCCATCACCCAGGGACAGGGCCCCTCCTATGGCTACACCTTC; CDR3aa: CAITQGQGPSYGYTF
v_gene: TRBV10-3; j_gene: TRBJ2-2; d_gene: TRBD2; len: 18; abundance: NA; CDR3nt: TGTGCCACATCACTGACTAGCGGGGGCCTCACGAACACCGGGGAGCTGTTTTTT; CDR3aa: CATSLTSGGLTNTGELFF
v_gene: TRBV11-1; j_gene: TRBJ2-7; d_gene: TRBD2; len: 15; abundance: NA; CDR3nt: TGTGCCAGCAGCTTAACCAGCGGGGGAATCTACGAGCAGTACTTC; CDR3aa: CASSLTSGGIYEQYF
v_gene: TRBV6-5; j_gene: TRBJ2-7; d_gene: NA; len: 14; abundance: NA; CDR3nt: TGTGCCAGCAAAAAAAGTACAGGGCAGTACGAGCAGTACTTC; CDR3aa: CASKKSTGQYEQYF
v_gene: TRBV4-3; j_gene: TRBJ1-1; d_gene: NA; len: 12; abundance: NA; CDR3nt: TGCGCCAGCAGCCAATGGGGCACTGAAGCTTTCTTT; CDR3aa: CASSQWGTEAFF
v_gene: TRBV11-3; j_gene: TRBJ2-7; d_gene: NA; len: 13; abundance: NA; CDR3nt: TGTGCCAGCAGCTTAGGGTCCGGGACGACCAAGTACTTC; CDR3aa: CASSLGSGTTKYF
v_gene: TRBV5-5; j_gene: TRBJ2-3; d_gene: TRBD2; len: 15; abundance: NA; CDR3nt: TGTGCCAGCAGCTTGGGACTAGCGGTCACAGATACGCAGTATTTT; CDR3aa: CASSLGLAVTDTQYF
v_gene: TRBV19; j_gene: TRBJ2-5; d_gene: NA; len: 16; abundance: NA; CDR3nt: TGTGCCAGCAGAAAGGGGGGCCGAAGAAAGGGGGAGACCCAGTACTTC; CDR3aa: CASRKGGRRKGETQYF
v_gene: TRBV18; j_gene: TRBJ1-1; d_gene: NA; len: 13; abundance: NA; CDR3nt: TGTGCCAGCTCACCACTCCCAGGGACTGAAGCTTTCTTT; CDR3aa: CASSPLPGTEAFF
v_gene: TRBV5-4; j_gene: TRBJ2-7; d_gene: NA; len: 11; abundance: once; CDR3nt: TGTGCCAGCAGCCGACAGGACGAGCAGTACTTC; CDR3aa: CASSRQDEQYF
v_gene: TRBV30; j_gene: TRBJ1-2; d_gene: NA; len: 15; abundance: NA; CDR3nt: TGTGCCTGGAGTGTACTTGGCAGTCGGGCTTGGGGCTACACCTTC; CDR3aa: CAWSVLGSRAWGYTF
v_gene: TRBV27; j_gene: TRBJ2-7; d_gene: TRBD1; len: 15; abundance: NA; CDR3nt: TGTGCCAGCAAACGGACAGGGCCCCCTACCTACGAGCAGTACTTC; CDR3aa: CASKRTGPPTYEQYF
v_gene: TRBV10-2; j_gene: TRBJ1-5; d_gene: TRBD1; len: 14; abundance: NA; CDR3nt: TGCGCCAGCAGCGCCGGACAGGGTCCTCAGCCCCAGCATTTT; CDR3aa: CASSAGQGPQPQHF
v_gene: TRBV6-5; j_gene: TRBJ2-5; d_gene: TRBD2; len: 14; abundance: NA; CDR3nt: TGTGCCAGCAGATTACCGGGACTAGCGGAGACCCAGTACTTC; CDR3aa: CASRLPGLAETQYF
v_gene: TRBV19; j_gene: TRBJ2-3; d_gene: NA; len: 15; abundance: NA; CDR3nt: TGTGCCAGTATCAAACGAGCGGGTCGGCCAGATACGCAGTATTTT; CDR3aa: CASIKRAGRPDTQYF
v_gene: TRBV6-5; j_gene: TRBJ2-7; d_gene: TRBD2; len: 16; abundance: NA; CDR3nt: TGTGCCAGCAGTTCCGGGACTAGCGGGACCTCGTACGAGCAGTACTTC; CDR3aa: CASSSGTSGTSYEQYF
v_gene: TRBV6-5; j_gene: TRBJ2-7; d_gene: NA; len: 13; abundance: NA; CDR3nt: TGTGCCAGCAGTCTCACTAGTTTCTACGAGCAGTACTTC; CDR3aa: CASSLTSFYEQYF
v_gene: TRBV4-2; j_gene: TRBJ1-1; d_gene: NA; len: 13; abundance: few; CDR3nt: TGTGCCAGCAGCCAAGCCGGGGTCACTGAAGCTTTCTTT; CDR3aa: CASSQAGVTEAFF
v_gene: TRBV30; j_gene: TRBJ1-4; d_gene: NA; len: 13; abundance: NA; CDR3nt: TGTGCCACCTCCGGGGGGTTACGTGAAAAACTGTTTTTT; CDR3aa: CATSGGLREKLFF
v_gene: TRBV10-3; j_gene: TRBJ2-7; d_gene: NA; len: 14; abundance: NA; CDR3nt: TGTGCCATCAGTGGATATGGTGCTGGGGACGAGCAGTACTTC; CDR3aa: CAISGYGAGDEQYF
v_gene: TRBV19; j_gene: TRBJ2-5; d_gene: TRBD1; len: 15; abundance: NA; CDR3nt: TGTGCCAGTCGACAGGGAACAGAGTCGGGAGAGACCCAGTACTTC; CDR3aa: CASRQGTESGETQYF
v_gene: TRBV11-3; j_gene: TRBJ1-1; d_gene: NA; len: 15; abundance: NA; CDR3nt: TGTGCCAGCAGCTTAGGGGGCCCGACAGGTGCTGAAGCTTTCTTT; CDR3aa: CASSLGGPTGAEAFF
v_gene: TRBV11-2; j_gene: TRBJ1-1; d_gene: NA; len: 18; abundance: NA; CDR3nt: TGTGCCAGCAGCTTAGTCTCCAGGGGAAAAACTCTGAACACTGAAGCTTTCTTT; CDR3aa: CASSLVSRGKTLNTEAFF
v_gene: TRBV15; j_gene: TRBJ1-5; d_gene: TRBD1; len: 14; abundance: once; CDR3nt: TGTGCCACCCGAAAAACAGGGGGAGGTCAGCCCCAGCATTTT; CDR3aa: CATRKTGGGQPQHF
v_gene: TRBV14; j_gene: TRBJ1-2; d_gene: NA; len: 14; abundance: NA; CDR3nt: TGTGCCAGCAGCCAAGTGCCAGGAGGGTCTGGCTACACCTTC; CDR3aa: CASSQVPGGSGYTF
v_gene: TRBV6-4; j_gene: TRBJ1-6; d_gene: NA; len: 14; abundance: NA; CDR3nt: TGTGCCAGCCAACAGGGCCCTGCTAATTCACCCCTCCACTTT; CDR3aa: CASQQGPANSPLHF
v_gene: TRBV18; j_gene: TRBJ2-1; d_gene: NA; len: 14; abundance: NA; CDR3nt: TGTGCCAGCTCACCAAATTTAGGGAGAAATGAGCAGTTCTTC; CDR3aa: CASSPNLGRNEQFF
v_gene: TRBV5-1; j_gene: TRBJ2-1; d_gene: TRBD2; len: 16; abundance: NA; CDR3nt: TGCGCCAGCAGCTTCTCTAGCGGGGGACAAAACAATGAGCAGTTCTTC; CDR3aa: CASSFSSGGQNNEQFF
v_gene: TRBV27; j_gene: TRBJ2-1; d_gene: TRBD2; len: 17; abundance: NA; CDR3nt: TGTGCCAGCAGTTTAGGGCCAGGGACTAGCGTTCTCAATGAGCAGTTCTTC; CDR3aa: CASSLGPGTSVLNEQFF
v_gene: TRBV10-3; j_gene: TRBJ1-4; d_gene: TRBD1; len: 15; abundance: NA; CDR3nt: TGTGCCATCAGTCCTACCGGGACAGTTGGCGAAAAACTGTTTTTT; CDR3aa: CAISPTGTVGEKLFF
v_gene: TRBV5-6; j_gene: TRBJ1-5; d_gene: NA; len: 14; abundance: NA; CDR3nt: TGTGCCAGCAGCCAATCGGGTGGCAATCAGCCCCAGCATTTT; CDR3aa: CASSQSGGNQPQHF
v_gene: TRBV4-2; j_gene: TRBJ1-5; d_gene: NA; len: 17; abundance: few; CDR3nt: TGTGCCAGCAGCCAAGAACGTAAGGGGCGTAGCAATCAGCCCCAGCATTTT; CDR3aa: CASSQERKGRSNQPQHF
v_gene: TRBV29-1; j_gene: TRBJ1-4; d_gene: NA; len: 11; abundance: few; CDR3nt: TGCAGCGTCGGGAATAATGAAAAACTGTTTTTT; CDR3aa: CSVGNNEKLFF